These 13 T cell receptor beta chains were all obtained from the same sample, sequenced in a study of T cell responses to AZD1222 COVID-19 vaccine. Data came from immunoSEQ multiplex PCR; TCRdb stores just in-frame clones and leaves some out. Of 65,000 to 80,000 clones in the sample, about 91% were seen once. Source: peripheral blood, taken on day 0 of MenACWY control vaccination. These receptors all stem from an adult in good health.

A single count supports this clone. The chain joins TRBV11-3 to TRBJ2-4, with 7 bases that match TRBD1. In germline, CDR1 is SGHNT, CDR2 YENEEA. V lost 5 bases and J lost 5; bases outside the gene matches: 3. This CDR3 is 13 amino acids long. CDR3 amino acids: CASSIGTENIQYF. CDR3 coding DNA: TGTGCCAGCAGCATTGGGACAGAAAACATTCAGTACTTC.

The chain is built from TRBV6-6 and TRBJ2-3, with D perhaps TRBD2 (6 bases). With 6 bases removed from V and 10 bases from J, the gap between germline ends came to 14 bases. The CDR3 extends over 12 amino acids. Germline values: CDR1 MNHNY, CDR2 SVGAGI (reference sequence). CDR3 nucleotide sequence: TGTGCCAGCAGCCCGGGCCCGGGGGCGCAGTATTTT. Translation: CASSPGPGAQYF.

The CDR3 region has the DNA TGCGCCAGCAGCTTGGCCGGGACAGGGCCCTACGAGCAGTACTTC. Protein: CASSLAGTGPYEQYF. The V call is TRBV5-1, the J call TRBJ2-7; TRBD1 aligns across 9 bases. J gave up 2 bases and V 0 bases, and 3 bases lay outside the gene matches. This CDR3 region has 15 residues. In germline, CDR1 is SGHRS, CDR2 YFSETQ. Drawing the rest from reference TRBV5-1 and TRBJ2-7, the complete variable domain is KAGVTQTPRYLIKTRGQQVTLSCSPISGHRSVSWYQQTPGQGLQFLFEYFSETQRNKGNFPGRFSGRQFSNSRSEMNVSTLELGDSALYLCASSLAGTGPYEQYFGPGTRLTVT.

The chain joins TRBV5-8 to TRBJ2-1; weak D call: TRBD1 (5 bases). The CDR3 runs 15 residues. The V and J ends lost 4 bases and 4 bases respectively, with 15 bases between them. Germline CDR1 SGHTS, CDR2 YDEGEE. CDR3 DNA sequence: TGTGCCAGCAGCCACCGTGCGACAGCGTACAATGAGCAGTTCTTC. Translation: CASSHRATAYNEQFF.

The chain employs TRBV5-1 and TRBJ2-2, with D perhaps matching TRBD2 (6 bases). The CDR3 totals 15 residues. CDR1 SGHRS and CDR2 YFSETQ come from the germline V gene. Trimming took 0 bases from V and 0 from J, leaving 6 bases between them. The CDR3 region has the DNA TGCGCCAGCAGCTTGGCGGGGGCGAACACCGGGGAGCTGTTTTTT. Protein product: CASSLAGANTGELFF.

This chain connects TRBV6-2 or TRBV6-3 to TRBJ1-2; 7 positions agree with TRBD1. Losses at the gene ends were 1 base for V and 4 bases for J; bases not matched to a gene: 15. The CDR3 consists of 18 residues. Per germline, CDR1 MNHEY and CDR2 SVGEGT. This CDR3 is CASSYLAGTALLGYGYTF. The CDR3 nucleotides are TGTGCCAGCAGTTACTTAGCAGGGACAGCGCTCCTAGGCTATGGCTACACCTTC.

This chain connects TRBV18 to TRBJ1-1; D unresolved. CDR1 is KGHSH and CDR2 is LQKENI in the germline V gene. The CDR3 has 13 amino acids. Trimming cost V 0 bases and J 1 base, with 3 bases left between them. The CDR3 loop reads CASSPPRNTEAFF. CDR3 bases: TGTGCCAGCTCACCACCGAGGAACACTGAAGCTTTCTTT.

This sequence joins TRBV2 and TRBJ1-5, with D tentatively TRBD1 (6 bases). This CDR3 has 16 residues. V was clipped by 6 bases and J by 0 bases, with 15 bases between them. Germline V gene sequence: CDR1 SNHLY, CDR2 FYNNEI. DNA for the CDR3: TGTGCCAGCAGACAGGGCACCACCTATAGCAATCAGCCCCAGCATTTT. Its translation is CASRQGTTYSNQPQHF.

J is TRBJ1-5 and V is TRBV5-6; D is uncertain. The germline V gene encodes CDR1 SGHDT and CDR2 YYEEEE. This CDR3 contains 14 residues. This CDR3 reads CATSRQTSNQPQHF. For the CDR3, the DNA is TGTGCTACATCCAGGCAGACTAGCAATCAGCCCCAGCATTTT.

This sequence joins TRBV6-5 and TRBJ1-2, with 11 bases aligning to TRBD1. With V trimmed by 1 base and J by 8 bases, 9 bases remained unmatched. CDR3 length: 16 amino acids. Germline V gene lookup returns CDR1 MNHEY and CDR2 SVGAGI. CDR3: CASSYWTGTGGLGYTF. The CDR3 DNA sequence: TGTGCCAGCAGTTACTGGACCGGGACAGGGGGGTTAGGCTACACCTTC.

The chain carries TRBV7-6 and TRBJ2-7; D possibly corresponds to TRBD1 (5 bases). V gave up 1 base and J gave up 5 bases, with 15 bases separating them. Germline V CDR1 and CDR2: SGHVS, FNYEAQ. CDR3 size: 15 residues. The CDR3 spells CASSLGPGKGHEQYF. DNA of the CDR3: TGTGCCAGCAGCTTAGGGCCAGGGAAGGGCCACGAGCAGTACTTC.

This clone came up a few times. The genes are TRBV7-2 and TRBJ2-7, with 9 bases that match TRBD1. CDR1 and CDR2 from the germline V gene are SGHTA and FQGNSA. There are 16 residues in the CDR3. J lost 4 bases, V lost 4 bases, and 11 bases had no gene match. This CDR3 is CASSWAPGQGGYEQYF. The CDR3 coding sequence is TGTGCCAGCAGCTGGGCCCCGGGACAGGGTGGGTACGAGCAGTACTTC.

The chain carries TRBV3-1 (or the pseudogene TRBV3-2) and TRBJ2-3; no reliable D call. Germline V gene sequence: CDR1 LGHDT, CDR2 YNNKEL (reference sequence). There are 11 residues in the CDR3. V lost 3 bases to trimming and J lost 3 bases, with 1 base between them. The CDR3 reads CASSQTDTQYF. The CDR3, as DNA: TGTGCCAGCAGCCAGACAGATACGCAGTATTTT.